The rows below give T cell receptor beta chains drawn from one sample of a study of T cell changes during pregnancy in multiple sclerosis. Measured with immunoSEQ multiplex PCR; TCRdb has only the in-frame clones, and not every one. Of about 70,000 clones in the sample, nearly 95% are singletons; the top ten hold roughly 0.3%. Sequences were derived from CD4+ T cells from peripheral blood mononuclear cells, sampled after pregnancy. The receptors shown here come from a female donor with multiple sclerosis, enrolled in a pregnancy study. CDR3s include the opening cysteine and the closing phenylalanine or tryptophan. The D gene is left open where the match is weak. Some rows have no size entry. The others give once, few or many, or a class for an expanded clone.

J gene	D gene	clone size	V gene	CDR3 protein	CDR3 DNA
TRBJ2-7	NA	NA	TRBV2	CASSAQALEYF	TGTGCCAGCAGTGCCCAGGCTCTTGAGTACTTC
TRBJ1-2	TRBD1	NA	TRBV5-1	CASGTGTGGGYGYTF	TGCGCCAGCGGGACCGGGACAGGGGGAGGCTATGGCTACACCTTC
TRBJ1-2	TRBD1	NA	TRBV27	CAKGQGFGNYGYTF	TGTGCCAAGGGACAGGGGTTTGGTAACTATGGCTACACCTTC
TRBJ2-3	NA	NA	TRBV7-9	CASSWRTDTQYF	TGTGCCAGCAGCTGGCGCACAGATACGCAGTATTTT
TRBJ2-1	NA	NA	TRBV6-6	CASWGRRAGSYNEQFF	TGTGCCAGCTGGGGAAGGAGGGCGGGTTCGTACAATGAGCAGTTCTTC
TRBJ2-2	TRBD2	NA	TRBV30	CAWGPGLAGGFTGELFF	TGTGCCTGGGGTCCGGGACTAGCGGGGGGCTTCACCGGGGAGCTGTTTTTT
TRBJ2-1	TRBD2	NA	TRBV28	CASSPPGPGLAGVTYNEQFF	TGTGCCAGCAGTCCTCCTGGACCGGGACTAGCGGGAGTGACCTACAATGAGCAGTTCTTC
TRBJ2-6	TRBD2	once	TRBV5-1	CASSLIPRTGLGSGANVLTF	TGCGCCAGCAGCCTCATTCCCCGTACAGGACTAGGCTCTGGGGCCAACGTCCTGACTTTC
TRBJ2-7	TRBD2	many	TRBV6-1	CASSTASGSAYEQYF	TGTGCCAGCAGCACAGCTAGCGGGAGCGCCTACGAGCAGTACTTC
TRBJ2-1	TRBD2	NA	TRBV11-1	CASSLSGTSAYNEQFF	TGTGCCAGCAGCTTATCCGGGACTAGCGCGTACAATGAGCAGTTCTTC
TRBJ1-4	NA	NA	TRBV29-1	CSVALLATNEKLFF	TGCAGCGTAGCCCTCCTAGCAACTAATGAAAAACTGTTTTTT
TRBJ1-1	TRBD1	NA	TRBV9	CASSPRQGGTEAFF	TGTGCCAGCAGCCCTCGACAGGGAGGCACTGAAGCTTTCTTT
TRBJ2-1	TRBD1	NA	TRBV28	CASRPPGQGGNEQFF	TGTGCCAGCCGCCCTCCGGGACAGGGGGGCAATGAGCAGTTCTTC
TRBJ2-7	NA	NA	TRBV5-1	CASSPLQGGYEQYF	TGCGCCAGCAGCCCACTGCAGGGTGGGTACGAGCAGTACTTC
TRBJ1-1	NA	few	TRBV4-2	CASSVGMNTEAFF	TGTGCCAGCAGCGTGGGCATGAACACTGAAGCTTTCTTT
TRBJ1-1	NA	NA	TRBV5-1	CASSLEGSNTEAFF	TGCGCCAGCAGCTTGGAGGGGTCTAACACTGAAGCTTTCTTT
TRBJ1-2	TRBD1	NA	TRBV27	CASSLGTDYGYTF	TGTGCCAGCAGTTTAGGGACAGACTATGGCTACACCTTC
TRBJ2-7	NA	NA	TRBV18	CASSPGGINEQYF	TGTGCCAGCTCACCCGGCGGGATCAACGAGCAGTACTTC
TRBJ2-5	TRBD1	NA	TRBV6-1	CASSENRGMGETQYF	TGTGCCAGCAGTGAAAACAGGGGTATGGGAGAGACCCAGTACTTC
TRBJ1-5	TRBD1	NA	TRBV7-3	CASSLTGGEQPQHF	TGTGCCAGCAGCTTGACAGGGGGGGAGCAGCCCCAGCATTTT
TRBJ1-4	NA	NA	TRBV19	CASSILSPATNEKLFF	TGTGCCAGTAGTATCCTAAGTCCCGCAACTAATGAAAAACTGTTTTTT
TRBJ2-1	TRBD2	NA	TRBV18	CASSPLSTSGRTSYNEQFF	TGTGCCAGCTCACCTCTCTCTACTAGCGGGAGGACTTCCTACAATGAGCAGTTCTTC
TRBJ1-2	NA	NA	TRBV2	CASSDEGLF	TGTGCCAGCAGTGATGAGGGACTCTTC
TRBJ1-1	TRBD1	NA	TRBV6-4	CASSFTGGTEAFF	TGTGCCAGCAGTTTCACAGGGGGGACTGAAGCTTTCTTT
TRBJ1-1	TRBD1	NA	TRBV7-3	CASSPWARRTGKGFGDTEAFF	TGTGCCAGCAGCCCCTGGGCCCGTCGGACAGGGAAGGGGTTTGGGGACACTGAAGCTTTCTTT
TRBJ1-2	NA	NA	TRBV5-4	CASSLANRADGYTF	TGTGCCAGCAGCTTGGCGAACAGGGCTGATGGCTACACCTTC
TRBJ2-1	TRBD2	NA	TRBV5-4	CASSPTLGTSGNEQFF	TGTGCCAGCAGCCCGACTCTTGGGACTAGCGGGAATGAGCAGTTCTTC
TRBJ2-1	TRBD2	NA	TRBV5-1	CASSAQLADEQFF	TGCGCCAGCAGCGCCCAACTAGCGGATGAGCAGTTCTTC
TRBJ1-1	TRBD1	NA	TRBV30	CAWRDRADTEAFF	TGTGCCTGGCGGGACAGGGCGGACACTGAAGCTTTCTTT
TRBJ2-3	NA	NA	TRBV7-2	CASSLIPTGFYTDTQYF	TGTGCCAGCAGCTTAATCCCGACAGGTTTTTACACAGATACGCAGTATTTT
TRBJ1-1	NA	NA	TRBV6-5	CASSYTIRHTEAFF	TGTGCCAGCAGTTACACTATACGGCACACTGAAGCTTTCTTT
TRBJ1-3	NA	NA	TRBV7-2	CASSLWRGGGGNTIYF	TGTGCCAGCAGCTTATGGCGGGGAGGAGGTGGAAACACCATATATTTT
TRBJ1-2	NA	NA	TRBV6-5	CASSYSSENYGYTF	TGTGCCAGCAGTTACTCGTCCGAGAACTATGGCTACACCTTC
TRBJ1-5	NA	NA	TRBV2	CASGWAGEYQPQHF	TGTGCCAGCGGGTGGGCAGGGGAGTATCAGCCCCAGCATTTT
TRBJ2-3	TRBD2	NA	TRBV28	CASSRLAGDTDTQYF	TGTGCCAGCAGCCGACTAGCGGGAGACACAGATACGCAGTATTTT
TRBJ2-2	NA	NA	TRBV6-1	CAGQPGLNTGELFF	TGTGCCGGCCAGCCGGGGTTAAACACCGGGGAGCTGTTTTTT
TRBJ1-1	NA	NA	TRBV11-2	CASSSGRGNTEAFF	TGTGCCAGCAGCTCCGGAAGGGGGAACACTGAAGCTTTCTTT
TRBJ1-1	NA	NA	TRBV7-9	CASSSPPGQGSSLTEAFF	TGTGCCAGCAGCTCCCCCCCCGGGCAGGGATCCTCCCTCACTGAAGCTTTCTTT
TRBJ2-5	NA	NA	TRBV25-1	CASSLKETQYF	TGTGCCAGCAGCCTAAAAGAGACCCAGTACTTC
TRBJ1-4	NA	NA	TRBV30	CAWSGPPNEKLFF	TGTGCCTGGAGTGGGCCCCCCAATGAAAAACTGTTTTTT
TRBJ2-1	NA	NA	TRBV5-1	CASSLDGTPFYNEQFF	TGCGCCAGCAGCTTGGACGGGACTCCTTTTTACAATGAGCAGTTCTTC
TRBJ2-3	TRBD2	NA	TRBV28	CASSPSLGRAGTDTQYF	TGTGCCAGCAGTCCTTCTCTCGGGAGGGCCGGCACAGATACGCAGTATTTT
TRBJ1-2	TRBD1	NA	TRBV30	CAWMRQGVGGYTF	TGTGCCTGGATGAGACAGGGGGTTGGGGGCTACACCTTC
TRBJ2-7	NA	NA	TRBV5-1	CASRTWETYEQYF	TGCGCCAGCAGGACATGGGAGACCTACGAGCAGTACTTC
TRBJ1-5	TRBD1	NA	TRBV6-6	CASSGQGSQPQHF	TGTGCCAGCAGCGGACAGGGGAGCCAGCCCCAGCATTTT
TRBJ1-2	TRBD1	NA	TRBV9	CASSVVEGALPYGYTF	TGTGCCAGCAGCGTAGTGGAGGGGGCGCTTCCCTATGGCTACACCTTC
TRBJ1-1	TRBD1	NA	TRBV6-1	CAAWDRDTEAFF	TGTGCCGCCTGGGACAGGGACACTGAAGCTTTCTTT
TRBJ1-6	NA	NA	TRBV18	CASSPESRLSPLHF	TGTGCCAGCTCACCGGAGAGTAGATTGTCACCCCTCCACTTT
TRBJ1-2	TRBD1	NA	TRBV7-2	CASSLRGQGGPYGYTF	TGTGCCAGCAGCTTAAGGGGACAGGGGGGACCCTATGGCTACACCTTC
TRBJ2-1	TRBD2	NA	TRBV4-2	CASSHTRLAENNEQFF	TGTGCCAGCAGCCATACAAGACTAGCGGAGAACAATGAGCAGTTCTTC
TRBJ2-3	TRBD2	NA	TRBV7-9	CASSSLAGITDTQYF	TGTGCCAGCAGCTCTCTAGCGGGGATCACAGATACGCAGTATTTT
TRBJ1-1	NA	NA	TRBV19	CASINPRRGPGYTEAFF	TGTGCCAGTATTAATCCGCGCAGGGGCCCTGGATATACTGAAGCTTTCTTT
TRBJ2-1	TRBD2	NA	TRBV28	CASSLTLASGRAIDIRIYNEQFF	TGTGCCAGCAGTCTAACCTTGGCTAGCGGGAGGGCCATCGACATCCGGATTTACAATGAGCAGTTCTTC